These 18 T cell receptor beta chains share one sample of origin, sequenced in a study of cytomegalovirus exposure and HLA in healthy donors. Primers included in the PCR were 60 Vbeta and 13 Jbeta primers. Here immunoSEQ multiplex PCR was the method, and the copy in TCRdb shows in-frame clones only, minus some. The sample carries roughly 140,000 clones, over 80% recorded once. The specimen was PBMCs. These receptors were taken from a female donor in good health and CMV-seronegative.

The rearrangement uses TRBV29-1 and TRBJ2-5; a weak D match, TRBD2 (6 bases). From germline, CDR1 is SQVTM and CDR2 ANQGSEA. The V gene lost 5 bases and the J gene lost 5 bases, with 9 bases spanning the gap. The CDR3 sequence is 11 residues long. The CDR3 loop reads CSVRGVETQYF. The CDR3, as DNA: TGCAGCGTTCGCGGGGTGGAGACCCAGTACTTC.

This chain links TRBV19 with TRBJ2-1; the match to TRBD2 covers 11 bases. Germline CDR1 LNHDA, CDR2 SQIVND (reference sequence). V lost 7 bases, J lost 2 bases, and 4 bases stayed unmatched. The CDR3 spans 15 residues. CDR3: CASKLAGVAYNEQFF. The CDR3 DNA reads TGTGCCAGTAAACTAGCGGGAGTTGCCTACAATGAGCAGTTCTTC.

This clone was detected a few times. This chain connects TRBV4-1 to TRBJ2-1; TRBD2 matches 13 bases. Germline trimming cut 2 bases from V and 4 bases from J; bases unmatched to any gene: 5. This CDR3 is built from 17 residues. CDR1 MGHRA and CDR2 YSYEKL come from the germline V gene. The CDR3 DNA sequence: TGCGCCAGCAGCCAAAGAGGGACTAGCGGGATGTACAATGAGCAGTTCTTC. It translates to CASSQRGTSGMYNEQFF.

The sample holds one count of this clone. The J gene is TRBJ1-1, the V gene TRBV27; D remains ambiguous. Germline V gene sequence: CDR1 MNHEY, CDR2 SMNVEV (reference sequence). With 4 bases removed from V and 1 base from J, the gap between germline ends came to 10 bases. This CDR3 spans 14 amino acids. DNA for the CDR3: TGTGCCAGCAGTTCCCCAGAAAGGAACACTGAAGCTTTCTTT. The encoded protein is CASSSPERNTEAFF.

The chain uses TRBV7-9 and TRBJ2-1; 16 bases map to TRBD2. CDR1 is SEHNR and CDR2 is FQNEAQ in the germline V gene (reference sequence). CDR3 length equals 19 residues. The trim removed 3 bases at V and 0 bases at J, leaving 5 bases unmatched. The CDR3 DNA sequence: TGTGCCAGCAGCTTGGGACTAGCGGGAGGGTTGGGCTCCTACAATGAGCAGTTCTTC. Protein product: CASSLGLAGGLGSYNEQFF. Combining the CDR3 with reference TRBV7-9 and TRBJ2-1 gives the whole variable domain DTGVSQNPRHKITKRGQNVTFRCDPISEHNRLYWYRQTLGQGPEFLTYFQNEAQLEKSRLLSDRFSAERPKGSFSTLEIQRTEQGDSAMYLCASSLGLAGGLGSYNEQFFGPGTRLTVL.

This sequence joins TRBV4-2 and TRBJ2-3; 7 nucleotides line up with TRBD1. The ends lost 0 bases at V and 1 base at J; junction bases unmatched: 7. This CDR3 comprises 17 residues. Germline loops: CDR1 LGHNA, CDR2 YNFKEQ. The CDR3 spells CASSQDQGGAGTDTQYF. Here the CDR3 DNA reads TGTGCCAGCAGCCAAGATCAAGGGGGCGCCGGCACAGATACGCAGTATTTT.

The chain uses TRBV4-2 and TRBJ2-7, with 12 bases aligning to TRBD2. V shed 1 base, J shed 1 base, and the junction held 2 bases outside the gene matches. The CDR3 covers 16 residues. Germline CDR1 reads LGHNA; CDR2 reads YNFKEQ. The CDR3 DNA sequence: TGTGCCAGCAGCCAAGGGACTAGCGGGATTTCCTACGAGCAGTACTTC. It specifies CASSQGTSGISYEQYF.

This clone turned up a few times. This same CDR3 is encoded by further DNA sequences in the sample. V is TRBV19 and J is TRBJ2-7, with 13 bases fitting TRBD2. Germline CDR1 reads LNHDA; CDR2 reads SQIVND (reference sequence). This CDR3 has 15 residues. J gave up 4 bases and V 1 base, and 1 base lay outside the gene matches. CDR3 DNA: TGTGCCAGTAGTATAGGACTAGCGGGAGGTTACGAGCAGTACTTC. This sequence encodes CASSIGLAGGYEQYF.

V gene TRBV7-9 combines with J gene TRBJ2-3; weak D call: TRBD1 (5 bases). Germline assignment: CDR1 SEHNR and CDR2 FQNEAQ (reference sequence). Trimming stripped 1 base from V and 5 bases from J, with 13 bases between. CDR3 length equals 15 residues. The CDR3: CASSLGAGKGDTQYF. The CDR3, as DNA: TGTGCCAGCAGCTTAGGGGCAGGGAAGGGAGATACGCAGTATTTT.

The chain carries TRBV5-1 and TRBJ1-1; possible D gene TRBD1, 6 bases. The germline V gene has CDR1 SGHRS and CDR2 YFSETQ. Trimming removed 2 bases at V and 2 bases at J, with 10 bases between. This CDR3 contains 14 residues. In nucleotides, the CDR3 is TGCGCCAGCAGCTTTGACAGGACTAACACTGAAGCTTTCTTT. As protein: CASSFDRTNTEAFF.

The chain has TRBV2 and TRBJ2-7; D is unresolved. Trimming removed 3 bases from V and 0 bases from J, with 9 bases in between. Germline V lookup: CDR1 SNHLY, CDR2 FYNNEI. The CDR3 consists of 14 residues. CDR3 nucleotide sequence: TGTGCCAGCAGTGAGGTGAGGAGCTCCTACGAGCAGTACTTC. This gives the protein CASSEVRSSYEQYF.

J is TRBJ1-5 and V is TRBV15; no clear D gene. The ends were cut back, 1 base at V and 6 bases at J, with 10 bases in the middle. CDR3 size: 14 residues. Germline CDR1 is LNHNV and CDR2 is YYDKDF (reference sequence). The CDR3, as DNA: TGTGCCACCAGCAGAGTTGAGGTTAGTCAGCCCCAGCATTTT. Translating it yields CATSRVEVSQPQHF.

V usage is TRBV5-1 and J usage is TRBJ2-2, with a tentative D call TRBD1 (5 bases). Germline loops: CDR1 SGHRS, CDR2 YFSETQ. Deletions cut 3 bases from V and 6 bases from J, with 12 bases between. The CDR3 consists of 14 residues. CDR3 loop: CASSWGWGSGELFF. CDR3 sequence (DNA): TGCGCCAGCAGCTGGGGCTGGGGTTCCGGGGAGCTGTTTTTT. Using reference TRBV5-1 and TRBJ2-2 for the parts outside the CDR3, the full variable domain is KAGVTQTPRYLIKTRGQQVTLSCSPISGHRSVSWYQQTPGQGLQFLFEYFSETQRNKGNFPGRFSGRQFSNSRSEMNVSTLELGDSALYLCASSWGWGSGELFFGEGSRLTVL.

This chain connects TRBV2 to TRBJ2-7; 10 nucleotides match TRBD1. J lost 5 bases, V lost 4 bases, and 5 bases had no gene match. The germline V gene has CDR1 SNHLY and CDR2 FYNNEI. The CDR3 runs 14 residues. CDR3 amino acids: CASSGGQGRNEQYF. CDR3 DNA sequence: TGTGCCAGCAGTGGGGGACAGGGGAGAAACGAGCAGTACTTC. The full variable domain, in which reference TRBV2 and TRBJ2-7 provide the parts outside the CDR3, is EPEVTQTPSHQVTQMGQEVILRCVPISNHLYFYWYRQILGQKVEFLVSFYNNEISEKSEIFDDQFSVERPDGSNFTLKIRSTKLEDSAMYFCASSGGQGRNEQYFGPGTRLTVT.

The gene calls are TRBV30 and TRBJ2-7; the D gene is possibly TRBD2 (5 bases). Germline V gene data show CDR1 as GTSNPN and CDR2 as SVGIG (reference sequence). Trimming left V 6 bases short and J 0 bases short, with 9 bases between. CDR3 length: 12 residues. CDR3 in DNA: TGTGCCTGCGGGGTTTACTCCTACGAGCAGTACTTC. This translates into CACGVYSYEQYF.

The rearrangement links TRBV19 to TRBJ2-2; 15 positions agree with TRBD2. The CDR3 loop spans 18 amino acids. The V gene's germline CDR1 is LNHDA and CDR2 SQIVND (reference sequence). V lost 3 bases, J lost 3 bases, and 5 bases stayed unmatched. The CDR3 DNA reads as TGTGCCAGTAGTATCGGGACTAGCGGGAGGTCCTACACCGGGGAGCTGTTTTTT. As protein: CASSIGTSGRSYTGELFF.

This chain joins TRBV30 and TRBJ1-4; 7 bases match TRBD1. The V gene end was trimmed by 7 bases and the J gene end by 2 bases; junction bases not matched to a gene: 4. This CDR3 comprises 13 residues. Germline lookup yields CDR1 GTSNPN and CDR2 SVGIG (reference sequence). The CDR3 loop is CASTGTTNEKLFF. For the CDR3, the DNA is TGTGCCTCGACAGGGACGACTAATGAAAAACTGTTTTTT.

This CDR3 reads CASSEDPHTTKQGKETQYF. The CDR3 DNA follows: TGTGCCAGCAGTGAAGACCCCCACACTACCAAACAGGGAAAAGAGACCCAGTACTTC. The chain joins TRBV6-1 to TRBJ2-5; D possibly corresponds to TRBD1 (6 bases). CDR3 length: 19 amino acids. The V gene lost 1 base and the J gene lost 3 bases, with 24 bases spanning the gap. Germline V gene sequence: CDR1 MNHNS, CDR2 SASEGT.